This TCR beta chain is from a study of T cells in Graves' hyperthyroidism and ophthalmopathy. Concerning this clonotype: What it recognizes is unknown.

General study findings and limits: Separation of ophthalmopathy from stable hyperthyroidism was achieved by a 13 V-J model. Researchers found most expanded thyroid clonotypes above 0.001 in blood as well.

Using RNA transcripts as the source, TCR beta CDR3 regions were amplified. RT-PCR in the first round (using the HTBI primer set) targeted the TCR CDR3. TCRdb re-called the multiplex PCR reads through MiXCR, storing one row per CDR3 protein. The sample has about 290,000 distinct CDR3 sequences; around 15% are singletons. Ophthalmopathy patients had Clinical Activity Score at least 3, NOSPECS grade at least 4, duration under 3 months. Patients having uncontrolled infection, another autoimmune disease, pregnancy or lactation were not included. This clonotype was sampled from a woman in her sixties or seventies with Graves' ophthalmopathy. Input material: blood.

The CDR3 DNA reads as TGTGCCAGCAGCCCAGACTGGGACAGGGGGCGTGGAGATACGCAGTATTTT. Its protein product is CASSPDWDRGRGDTQYF. The V call is TRBV7-2, the J call TRBJ2-3; 12 nucleotides match TRBD1. J lost 5 bases, V lost 5 bases, and 11 bases had no gene match. The CDR3 consists of 17 residues. Germline V gene data show CDR1 as SGHTA and CDR2 as FQGNSA.